This T cell receptor (beta chain) was identified during a study of Tregs in tolerant kidney transplant recipients. TCRdb keeps only in-frame clones here, not all; method: immunoSEQ multiplex PCR. This table holds 90,000 to 130,000 clones, 90% found once. Study-wide findings and caveats: In tolerant patients, donor-specific Tregs outgrew total Tregs, suggesting antigen-driven expansion.

Regarding this clone: Its antigen is still unknown.

Germline CDR1 MNHNS, CDR2 SASEGT. The CDR3 is 12 amino acids. V was cut by 2 bases and J by 3 bases, with 4 bases left in between. The input for sequencing was CD4+ T cells from blood, taken before the transplant. The sequence came from a human donor who received a combined kidney and bone marrow transplant. This chain uses TRBV6-1 with TRBJ1-2; no clear D gene. For the CDR3, the DNA is TGTGCCAGCAGTGAAAGCCACTATGGCTACACCTTC. Amino acid sequence: CASSESHYGYTF.